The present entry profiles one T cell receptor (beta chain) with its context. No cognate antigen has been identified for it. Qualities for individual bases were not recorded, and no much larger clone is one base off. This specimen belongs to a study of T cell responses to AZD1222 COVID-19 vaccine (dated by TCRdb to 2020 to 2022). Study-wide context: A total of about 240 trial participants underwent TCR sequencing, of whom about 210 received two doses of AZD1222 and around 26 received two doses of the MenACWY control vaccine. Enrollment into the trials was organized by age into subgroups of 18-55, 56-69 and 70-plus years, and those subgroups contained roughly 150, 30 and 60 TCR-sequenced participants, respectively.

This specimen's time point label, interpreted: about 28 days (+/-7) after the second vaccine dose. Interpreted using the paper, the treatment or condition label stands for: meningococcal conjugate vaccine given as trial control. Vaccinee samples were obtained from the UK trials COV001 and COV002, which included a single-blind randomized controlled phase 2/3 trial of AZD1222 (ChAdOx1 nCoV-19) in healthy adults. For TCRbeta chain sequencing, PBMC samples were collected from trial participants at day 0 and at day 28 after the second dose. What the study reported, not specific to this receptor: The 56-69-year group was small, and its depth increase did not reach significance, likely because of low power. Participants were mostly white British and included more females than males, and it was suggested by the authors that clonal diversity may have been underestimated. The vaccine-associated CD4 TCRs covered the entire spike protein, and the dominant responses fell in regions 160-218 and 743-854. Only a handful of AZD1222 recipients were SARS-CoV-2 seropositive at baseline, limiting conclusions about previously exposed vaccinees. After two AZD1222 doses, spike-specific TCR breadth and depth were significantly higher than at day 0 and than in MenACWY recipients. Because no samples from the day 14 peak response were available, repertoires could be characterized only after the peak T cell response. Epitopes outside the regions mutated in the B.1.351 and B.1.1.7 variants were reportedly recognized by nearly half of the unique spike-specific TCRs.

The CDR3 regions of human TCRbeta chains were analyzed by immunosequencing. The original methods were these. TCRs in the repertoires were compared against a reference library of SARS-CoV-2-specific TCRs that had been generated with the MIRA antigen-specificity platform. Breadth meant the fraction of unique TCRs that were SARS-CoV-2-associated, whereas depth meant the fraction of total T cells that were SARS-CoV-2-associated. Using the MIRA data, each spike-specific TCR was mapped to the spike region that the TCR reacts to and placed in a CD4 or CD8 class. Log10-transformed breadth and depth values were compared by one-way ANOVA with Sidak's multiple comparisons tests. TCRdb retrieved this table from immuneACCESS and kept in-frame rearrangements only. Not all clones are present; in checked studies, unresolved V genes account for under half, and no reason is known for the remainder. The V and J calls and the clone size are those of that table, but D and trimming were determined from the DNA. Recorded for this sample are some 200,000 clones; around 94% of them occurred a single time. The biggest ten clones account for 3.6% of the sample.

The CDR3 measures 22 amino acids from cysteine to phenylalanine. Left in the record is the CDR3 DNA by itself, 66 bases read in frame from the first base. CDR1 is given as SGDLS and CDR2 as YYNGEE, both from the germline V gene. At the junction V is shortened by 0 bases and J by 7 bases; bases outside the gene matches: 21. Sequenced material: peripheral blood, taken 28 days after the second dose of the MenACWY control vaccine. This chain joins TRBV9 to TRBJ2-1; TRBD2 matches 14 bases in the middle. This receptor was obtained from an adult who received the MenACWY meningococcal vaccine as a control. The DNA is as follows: TGTGCCAGCAGCGTAGGAGTCGTTCCGCGGGGACTAGCGGGAGCACGAGGGAATGAGCAGTTCTTC. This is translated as CASSVGVVPRGLAGARGNEQFF.